This T cell receptor beta chain was obtained from a study of cytomegalovirus exposure and HLA in healthy donors. With 60 Vbeta and 13 Jbeta primers, the PCR was carried out. Produced via immunoSEQ multiplex PCR; TCRdb's table is partial and in-frame only. The sample contains some 180,000 clones, around 76% of which appear only once. Per germline, CDR1 SGHDN and CDR2 FVKESK. This CDR3 contains 17 residues. V was cut by 0 bases and J by 7 bases, with 18 bases left in between. The TCR originated in a young man in good health and CMV-seronegative. The chain uses TRBV14 and TRBJ2-2; weak D call: TRBD1 (6 bases). The sample consisted of PBMCs. The CDR3 DNA reads as TGTGCCAGCAGCCAAGAGGGCAGGACAGTCTACGGCGGGGAGCTGTTTTTT. Protein sequence: CASSQEGRTVYGGELFF.